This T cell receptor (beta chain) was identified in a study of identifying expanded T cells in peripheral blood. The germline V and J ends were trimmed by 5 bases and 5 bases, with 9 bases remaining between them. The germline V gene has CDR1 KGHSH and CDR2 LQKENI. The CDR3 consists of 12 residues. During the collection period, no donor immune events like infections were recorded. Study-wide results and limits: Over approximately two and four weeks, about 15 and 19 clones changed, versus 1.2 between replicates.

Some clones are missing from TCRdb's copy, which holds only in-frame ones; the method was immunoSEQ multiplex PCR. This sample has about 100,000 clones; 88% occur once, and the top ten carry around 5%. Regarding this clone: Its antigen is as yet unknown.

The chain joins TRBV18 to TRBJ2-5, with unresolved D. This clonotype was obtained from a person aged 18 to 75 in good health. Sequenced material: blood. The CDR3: CASSTSDETQYF. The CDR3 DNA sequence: TGTGCCAGCTCAACCTCAGATGAGACCCAGTACTTC.